These T cell receptor beta chains were read from a single sample in a study of identical twins. TCRdb re-called the 5' RACE reads through MiXCR, storing one row per CDR3 protein. The sample holds about 660,000 distinct CDR3 sequences, less than 10% seen once. The data also belong to a second study, concerning yellow fever vaccine responses in identical twins.

Sequencing input: PBMCs. The source is a woman between 18 and 29 years old in good health. The CDR3 runs from the conserved cysteine through the conserved F or W. D genes are given only for firm matches. Some rows mark clone size as missing; the rest say once, few, many or name a class of expanded clone.

TRBV11-3	-	TRBJ2-1	-	TGTGCCAGCAGCATTAAAAACTCCTACAATGAGCAGTTCTTC	CASSIKNSYNEQFF
TRBV20-1	many	TRBJ2-1	-	TGCAGTGCTAGGGGAGAGGCAGCCTCCTACAATGAGCAGTTCTTC	CSARGEAASYNEQFF
TRBV12-3/TRBV12-4	few	TRBJ1-1	-	TGTGCCAGCAGTTTAGACGGATGGGGCGGCCCGAACACTGAAGCTTTCTTT	CASSLDGWGGPNTEAFF
TRBV12-3/TRBV12-4	many	TRBJ2-2	-	TGTGCCAGCTCGGTCGGGCGAAACACCGGGGAGCTGTTTTTT	CASSVGRNTGELFF
TRBV12-3/TRBV12-4	many	TRBJ2-2	-	TGTGCCAGCAGGGACAGAAACACCGGGGAGCTGTTTTTT	CASRDRNTGELFF
TRBV24-1	-	TRBJ2-1	-	TGTGCCACCAGTGATTGGAAAGTCGGGGGCTCCTACAATGAGCAGTTCTTC	CATSDWKVGGSYNEQFF
TRBV28	few	TRBJ2-7	-	TGTGCCAGCAGCCCCGGGACTCATACCTACGAGCAGTACTTC	CASSPGTHTYEQYF
TRBV6-1	few	TRBJ1-1	-	TGTGCCAGCATCCCTCGGGGGGGCGGAATGAACACTGAAGCTTTCTTT	CASIPRGGGMNTEAFF
TRBV5-1	once	TRBJ2-1	TRBD2	TGCGCCAGCAGCGTACTCCGGGACTACCTGTTTAGGGAGCAGTTCTTC	CASSVLRDYLFREQFF
TRBV12-3/TRBV12-4	many	TRBJ2-1	-	TGTGCCAGCACCTTGGGGGGAACCTACAATGAGCAGTTCTTC	CASTLGGTYNEQFF
TRBV15	few	TRBJ2-7	-	TGTGCCACCAGCAGAGAGACAGGACCAATAACGGAGGAGCAGTACTTC	CATSRETGPITEEQYF
TRBV5-1	many	TRBJ2-3	TRBD2	TGCGCCAGCAGCTTGGTACGGGGGGGCCCGGATACGCAGTATTTT	CASSLVRGGPDTQYF
TRBV10-2	few	TRBJ2-5	-	TGCGCCAGCGGCCGGGCAGGGGAAGAGACCCAGTACTTC	CASGRAGEETQYF
TRBV20-1	-	TRBJ2-2	-	TGCAGTGCTAGTAAGGCTATCCCCGCGAACACCGGGGAGCTGTTTTTT	CSASKAIPANTGELFF
TRBV27	few	TRBJ2-7	-	TGTGCCAGCAGTCTGGACAAGGGCTACGAGCAGTACTTC	CASSLDKGYEQYF
TRBV29-1	many	TRBJ2-2	-	TGCAGCGTGGGAGAAAACACCGGGGAGCTGTTTTTT	CSVGENTGELFF
TRBV12-3/TRBV12-4	few	TRBJ2-7	TRBD1	TGTGCCAGCAGGACTGGGACAGGGGATACTCCTTTCGAGCAGTACTTC	CASRTGTGDTPFEQYF
TRBV20-1	few	TRBJ2-7	TRBD2	TGCAGTGCTATAAGACTAGCGGAACCCTACGAGCAGTACTTC	CSAIRLAEPYEQYF
TRBV2	-	TRBJ1-1	TRBD1	TGTGCCAGCAATGGATTCGGACAGGGTTCCCTCATGAACACTGAAGCTTTCTTT	CASNGFGQGSLMNTEAFF
TRBV7-2	many	TRBJ2-3	TRBD2	TGTGCCAGCAGCCCCGGGGGGGGGACAGATACGCAGTATTTT	CASSPGGGTDTQYF
TRBV20-1	many	TRBJ2-5	TRBD1	TGCAGTGCTAACCGGGACAGGGGGCGGGAGACCCAGTACTTC	CSANRDRGRETQYF
TRBV24-1	many	TRBJ2-1	-	TGTGCCACCAGTGATTTTCGGCAGAGCAATGAGCAGTTCTTC	CATSDFRQSNEQFF
TRBV7-8	-	TRBJ2-2	-	TGTGCCAGCAGCTCCAAAGTTTCAAAAAGACAGGCTTGGGCCGGGGAGCTGTTTTTT	CASSSKVSKRQAWAGELFF
TRBV27	-	TRBJ2-1	-	TGTGCCAGCAGTTTATATTCGGATAGCTCCTACAATGAGCAGTTCTTC	CASSLYSDSSYNEQFF
TRBV6-5	-	TRBJ2-1	-	TGTGCCAGCAGTTACTCCCCCGCCCGGAGCTCCTACAATGAGCAGTTCTTC	CASSYSPARSSYNEQFF
TRBV7-2	few	TRBJ1-2	-	TGTGCCAGCGCTTCCCTACTTCCTAACTATGGCTACACCTTC	CASASLLPNYGYTF
TRBV7-9	-	TRBJ2-7	TRBD2	TGTGCCAGCAGCTTAGCCGGGACTAGCGCCTACGAGCAGTACTTC	CASSLAGTSAYEQYF
TRBV28	many	TRBJ2-1	-	TGTGCCAGCAGTCCTTTTAGGGGTGAGCAGTTCTTC	CASSPFRGEQFF
TRBV6-1	-	TRBJ1-1	-	TGTGCCAGCAGTTATGGACATGAAGCTTTCTTT	CASSYGHEAFF
TRBV28	many	TRBJ2-2	-	TGTGCCAGCAGCCCGCTGGGGCTTGACACCGGGGAGCTGTTTTTT	CASSPLGLDTGELFF
TRBV9	few	TRBJ2-1	-	TGTGCCAGCAGCGTAGTCCCGAACAATGAGCAGTTCTTC	CASSVVPNNEQFF
TRBV3-1	few	TRBJ2-1	TRBD2	TGTGCCAGCAGCCAATTTCTAGCGGGGGGGTACAATGAGCAGTTCTTC	CASSQFLAGGYNEQFF